The clone carrying this T cell receptor (beta chain) was picked up one time. This sample is drawn from a study of cytomegalovirus exposure and HLA in healthy donors. Study context: Earlier findings included about 120 million unique TCR beta sequences obtained from around 180 million T cells.

Germline CDR1 is SGHKS and CDR2 is YYEKEE (reference sequence). V dropped 2 bases and J dropped 5 bases, with 5 bases sitting between them. This CDR3 spans 11 amino acids. The PCR made use of 60 Vbeta and 13 Jbeta primers. Using immunoSEQ multiplex PCR, the repertoire was profiled, and TCRdb retains in-frame clones only, with some absent. The sample carries 150,000 to 200,000 clones, approximately 75% recorded once. Sequenced sample: PBMCs. This TCR was recovered from a girl under 18 in good health and CMV-seronegative. This sequence joins TRBV5-5 and TRBJ2-7; no firm D call. DNA of the CDR3: TGTGCCAGCAGCTTTAAAAACGAGCAGTACTTC. Its translation: CASSFKNEQYF.